This T cell receptor (beta chain) was observed in a study of CD8 T cells in Susac syndrome. Study-level background: The sequenced Susac syndrome patients comprised roughly 6 with active disease and roughly 8 in remission. Findings and limits, study-wide: Clonal expansion of CD8+ cells in Susac peaked in TEMRA cells (and in active patients).

The CDR3 totals 15 residues. V gave up 2 bases and J gave up 1 base, with 11 bases separating them. The V gene's germline CDR1 is SGHVS and CDR2 FNYEAQ. To note about this clonotype: Antigen: not known.

An amount of RNA that ranged from roughly 0.5 to 1 ug was reverse transcribed with random hexamers. The method of amplification for TCR beta CDR3 was immunoSEQ multiplex PCR, covering 54 Vbeta and 13 Jbeta. TCRdb re-called the immunoSEQ multiplex PCR reads with MiXCR, one entry per CDR3 protein. This table holds some 130,000 distinct CDR3 sequences, 95% found once. Sequencing of TCR beta was carried out in blood CD8+ and CD4+ T cells. This clonotype was obtained from a human donor with Susac syndrome. Sequences were obtained from CD8+ T cells from PBMCs. This sequence joins TRBV7-6 and TRBJ2-5, with D unresolved. The CDR3, as DNA: TGTGCCAGCAGCTTACGGGTTGACGGCCAAGAGACCCAGTACTTC. It encodes CASSLRVDGQETQYF.